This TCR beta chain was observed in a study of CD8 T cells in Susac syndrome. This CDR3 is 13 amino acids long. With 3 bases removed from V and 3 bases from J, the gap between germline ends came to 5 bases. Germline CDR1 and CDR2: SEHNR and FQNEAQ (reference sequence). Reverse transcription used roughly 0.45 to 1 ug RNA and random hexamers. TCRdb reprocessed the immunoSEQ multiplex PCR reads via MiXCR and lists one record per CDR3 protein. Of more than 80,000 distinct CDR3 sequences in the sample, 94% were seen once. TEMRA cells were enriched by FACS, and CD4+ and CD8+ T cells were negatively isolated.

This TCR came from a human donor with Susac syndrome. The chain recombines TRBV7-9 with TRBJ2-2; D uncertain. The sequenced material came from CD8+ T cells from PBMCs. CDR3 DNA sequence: TGTGCCAGCAGCTTCCCTTACACCGGGGAGCTGTTTTTT. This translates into CASSFPYTGELFF.